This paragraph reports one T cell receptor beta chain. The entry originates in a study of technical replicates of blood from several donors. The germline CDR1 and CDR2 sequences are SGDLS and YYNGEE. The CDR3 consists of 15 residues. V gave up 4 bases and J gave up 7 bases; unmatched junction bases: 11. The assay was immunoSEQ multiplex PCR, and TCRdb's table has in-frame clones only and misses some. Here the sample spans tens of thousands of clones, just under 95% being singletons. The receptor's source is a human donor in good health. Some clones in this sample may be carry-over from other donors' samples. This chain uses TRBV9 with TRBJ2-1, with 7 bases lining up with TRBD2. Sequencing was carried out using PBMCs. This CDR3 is CASSRTGGSRNEQFF. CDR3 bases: TGTGCCAGCAGCCGGACGGGCGGGAGTAGGAATGAGCAGTTCTTC.